The present TCR beta chain was sequenced within a study of CD8 T cells in ankylosing spondylitis. Study results and limitations: Disease-associated clones were CD8+ and fairly uncommon in peripheral blood.

TCRdb reprocessed the 5' RACE reads with MiXCR, giving one entry per CDR3 protein. The top ten hold roughly 4.2% of the sample, which has approximately 250,000 distinct CDR3 sequences, roughly 32% seen once. As regards this clonotype: Its target is not known.

Sequencing was carried out using blood, either unsorted or a sorted T cell fraction (not recorded which). The source of this sequence is a male donor with ankylosing spondylitis or in good health (not recorded which).

CDR3 sequence reads: CASSLAGVWNEQFF. In DNA form, the CDR3 reads TGTGCCAGCAGCTTAGCTGGCGTGTGGAATGAGCAGTTCTTC. V and J are TRBV7-7 and TRBJ2-1; no clear D. CDR1 and CDR2 from the germline V gene are SSHAT and FNYEAQ (reference sequence). CDR3 length equals 14 residues. Trimming removed 0 bases from V and 7 bases from J, with 10 bases in between.